These 16 T cell receptor beta chains share one sample of origin, sequenced in a study of blood T cell repertoires in COVID-19. TCRdb's copy holds only in-frame clones and misses some; the assay was immunoSEQ multiplex PCR. The profile shows about 180,000 clones, approximately 81% of them singletons. The specimen was peripheral blood. The receptors shown here come from a person aged 65-85 years with COVID-19, enrolled during active disease.

The chain recombines TRBV24-1 with TRBJ2-1; 14 nucleotides align to TRBD2. Germline assignment: CDR1 KGHDR and CDR2 SFDVKD. The CDR3 extends over 17 amino acids. Trimming cost V 8 bases and J 0 bases; bases outside gene matches: 5. This CDR3 is CATNPGTSGGSYNEQFF. CDR3 in DNA: TGTGCCACCAACCCCGGGACTAGCGGGGGCTCCTACAATGAGCAGTTCTTC.

This clone appeared a single time. The rearrangement uses TRBV3-1 (or the pseudogene TRBV3-2) and TRBJ1-2; 8 positions match TRBD1. V gave up 3 bases and J gave up 6 bases; unmatched junction bases: 15. CDR1 LGHDT and CDR2 YNNKEL come from the germline V gene (reference sequence). This CDR3 comprises 17 residues. The CDR3 DNA follows: TGTGCCAGCAGCCACAATCAATTGTTGCAGGGGGCCCATGGCTACACCTTC. This codes for CASSHNQLLQGAHGYTF.

The chain recombines TRBV28 with TRBJ1-4; D might be TRBD1 (5 bases). Germline loops: CDR1 MDHEN, CDR2 SYDVKM. The CDR3 has 19 residues. Trimming removed 6 bases from V and 0 bases from J, with 23 bases in between. The CDR3 DNA follows: TGTGCCAGCAGCGCGCCAACCATATGGCGGGGGACAACTAATGAAAAACTGTTTTTT. Translating gives CASSAPTIWRGTTNEKLFF. The whole variable domain, remainder taken from reference TRBV28 and TRBJ1-4, is DVKVTQSSRYLVKRTGEKVFLECVQDMDHENMFWYRQDPGLGLRLIYFSYDVKMKEKGDIPEGYSVSREKKERFSLILESASTNQTSMYLCASSAPTIWRGTTNEKLFFGSGTQLSVL.

This clone was counted once. The CDR3 loop is CASSSDRGDATNEKLFF. The CDR3 DNA sequence: TGCGCCAGCAGCTCGGACAGGGGGGATGCAACTAATGAAAAACTGTTTTTT. The gene calls are TRBV5-1 and TRBJ1-4; 10 nucleotides match TRBD1. The CDR3 has 17 amino acids. J was trimmed by 0 bases and V by 3 bases; bases with no gene match: 5. Germline V lookup: CDR1 SGHRS, CDR2 YFSETQ.

The V and J genes are TRBV6-5 and TRBJ2-1, with 9 bases identical to TRBD2. Germline assignment: CDR1 MNHEY and CDR2 SVGAGI. The CDR3 covers 14 residues. V lost 9 bases to trimming and J lost 7 bases; unmatched junction nucleotides: 10. In DNA form, the CDR3 reads TGTGCCAGTAAAGAAGCGGGAGGTAGAAATGAGCAGTTCTTC. This sequence encodes CASKEAGGRNEQFF.

J is TRBJ2-5 and V is TRBV5-1; D is perhaps TRBD2 (5 bases). Germline V gene lookup returns CDR1 SGHRS and CDR2 YFSETQ. Trimming took 1 base from V and 3 from J, leaving 10 bases between them. The CDR3 consists of 14 residues. The CDR3 sequence: CASSLISGKETQYF. The CDR3 region has the DNA TGCGCCAGCAGCTTGATATCGGGGAAAGAGACCCAGTACTTC.

The chain links TRBV27 to TRBJ1-1, with D maybe TRBD1 (6 bases). Germline V CDR1 and CDR2: MNHEY, SMNVEV (reference sequence). The V and J ends lost 6 bases and 4 bases respectively, with 21 bases between them. CDR3 length: 16 amino acids. The CDR3 DNA reads TGTGCCAGCAGGGCCGACGGGGGGGCTCAGGGCACTGAAGCTTTCTTT. Translation: CASRADGGAQGTEAFF.

This clone was counted only a few times. The chain has TRBV4-3 and TRBJ2-3; 7 bases line up with TRBD2. Germline loops: CDR1 LGHNA, CDR2 YSLEER. J was trimmed by 4 bases and V by 4 bases; bases with no gene match: 5. The CDR3 contains 14 residues. The CDR3: CASSPGLGPDTQYF. For the CDR3, the DNA is TGCGCCAGCAGCCCCGGACTAGGCCCAGATACGCAGTATTTT.

A note on this clone: Other DNA sequences in this sample translate to the same CDR3. The rearrangement links TRBV5-1 to TRBJ1-2; 11 nucleotides align to TRBD1. Germline V gene data show CDR1 as SGHRS and CDR2 as YFSETQ. J was trimmed by 3 bases and V by 4 bases; bases with no gene match: 8. The CDR3 extends over 16 amino acids. The CDR3 loop is CASSLSPGQGDYGYTF. The CDR3 DNA is TGCGCCAGCAGCCTATCACCGGGACAGGGGGACTATGGCTACACCTTC.

This rearrangement joins TRBV7-8 to TRBJ1-2, with TRBD1 identical over 8 bases. The V gene end was trimmed by 6 bases and the J gene end by 4 bases; junction bases not matched to a gene: 13. Germline V gene data show CDR1 as SGHVS and CDR2 as FQNEAQ. The CDR3 extends over 16 amino acids. The CDR3 loop is CASSLNEDRARYGYTF. For the CDR3, the DNA is TGTGCCAGCAGTTTAAATGAGGACAGGGCTCGCTATGGCTACACCTTC.

Comments on this clone: Other nucleotide sequences in the sample specify the same CDR3. The chain links TRBV10-2 to TRBJ1-5; possible D gene TRBD1, 5 bases. Trimming took off 0 bases at V and 4 bases at J, with 10 bases between the two ends. The CDR3 is 15 residues long. Per the germline V gene, CDR1 is WSHSY and CDR2 is SAAADI. The CDR3 sequence is CASSESGHRNQPQHF. The CDR3 bases are TGCGCCAGCAGTGAGTCAGGACACCGGAATCAGCCCCAGCATTTT.

The chain joins TRBV28 to TRBJ2-2; the D is unclear. Germline CDR1 is MDHEN and CDR2 is SYDVKM. This CDR3 contains 15 residues. The germline V and J ends were trimmed by 3 bases and 0 bases, with 8 bases remaining between them. The CDR3 DNA reads TGTGCCAGCAGTTTCGCCAGTTCGAACACCGGGGAGCTGTTTTTT. The encoded protein is CASSFASSNTGELFF.

This rearrangement joins TRBV2 to TRBJ2-2; the D gene is possibly TRBD1 (5 bases). This CDR3 is 15 amino acids long. V lost 11 bases and J lost 7, with 23 bases in between. Per germline, CDR1 SNHLY and CDR2 FYNNEI. CDR3 region: CAVPGLQVASGELFF. CDR3 DNA sequence: TGTGCCGTCCCAGGGTTACAGGTGGCCAGCGGGGAGCTGTTTTTT.

The V call is TRBV7-2, the J call TRBJ2-1, with D perhaps TRBD1 (5 bases). Germline loops: CDR1 SGHTA, CDR2 FQGNSA. The V end was cut by 0 bases, the J end by 12 bases, with 15 bases between. The CDR3 length is 14 residues. DNA for the CDR3: TGTGCCAGCAGCTTAGCCCGTGACAGTTTTGTGCAGTTCTTC. Its translation is CASSLARDSFVQFF.

DNA for the CDR3: TGTGCCAGCAGCGCGACTGGACTAGCGGGAGACCAAGAGACCCAGTACTTC. Translated: CASSATGLAGDQETQYF. The chain is built from TRBV2 and TRBJ2-5; 13 bases align to TRBD2. Germline-derived CDR1 and CDR2 are SNHLY and FYNNEI. This CDR3 contains 17 residues. V trimming: 6 bases; J trimming: 0 bases; junction bases outside the gene matches: 7.

The genes are TRBV7-8 and TRBJ2-5, with TRBD2 matching over 9 bases. This CDR3 comprises 18 residues. Germline trimming cut 5 bases from V and 1 base from J; bases unmatched to any gene: 14. CDR1 and CDR2 (germline): SGHVS, FQNEAQ. This chain's CDR3 is CASSPGGAGGLSQETQYF. CDR3 DNA: TGTGCCAGCAGCCCAGGCGGGGCGGGGGGGCTCTCCCAAGAGACCCAGTACTTC.